The clone carrying this TCR beta chain was counted many times. These data originate in a study of T cells after posttransplantation cyclophosphamide. Generated by immunoSEQ multiplex PCR, the TCRdb table keeps only in-frame clones and is missing some. The sample counts tens of thousands of clones, none seen once; the ten largest own 2% to 3%. This related bone marrow graft donor gave peripheral blood on the day of marrow donation. This CDR3 region has 14 residues. CDR1 is SGHDT and CDR2 is YYEEEE in the germline V gene. With 4 bases removed from V and 10 bases from J, the gap between germline ends came to 20 bases.

The V gene is TRBV5-6, the J gene TRBJ1-1, with D maybe TRBD1 (5 bases). The sequenced sample consisted of PBMCs. The source is a man aged 35 to 55 in good health, CMV-negative, and a related stem cell transplant donor. CDR3 sequence (DNA): TGTGCCAGCAGCGAGATCACCGGGACGGGAGTAGCTTTCTTT. Protein sequence: CASSEITGTGVAFF.